This T cell receptor (beta chain) was captured in a study of shared clonotypes between healthy human individuals. General study results and limits: Clonotype sharing among donors was expected to depend on sequencing depth.

Germline V lookup: CDR1 ENHRY, CDR2 SYGVKD. The CDR3 contains 14 residues. J gave up 5 bases and V 4 bases, and 2 bases lay outside the gene matches. On this clone itself: The target antigen is unknown.

The investigators split CD4+ cells into a CD45RA+ naive subset and a CD45RA-negative memory subset. TCRdb's copy holds only in-frame clones and misses some; the assay was immunoSEQ multiplex PCR. The sample consists of some 240,000 clones, approximately 70% of them appearing once. The sequence was obtained from a young man in good health. The V gene is TRBV10-3, the J gene TRBJ2-1; TRBD2 agrees at 10 bases. The sample was memory CD4+ T cells sorted from blood. The sample's subset: CD45RA-negative fraction. This chain's CDR3 is CAISVGLANNEQFF. The CDR3 DNA reads as TGTGCCATCAGTGTGGGACTAGCGAACAATGAGCAGTTCTTC.